This T cell receptor (beta chain) is drawn from a study of blood T cell repertoires in COVID-19. In the study overall: Nucleic acid was either cDNA or gDNA, and it came from T cells, B-cell-depleted T cells, or PBMCs.

Germline V gene data show CDR1 as MNHEY and CDR2 as SVGAGI. The V gene end was trimmed by 4 bases and the J gene end by 3 bases; junction bases not matched to a gene: 8. The CDR3 consists of 15 residues. Original handling: Estimation of nucleated cell counts was performed using reference gene primer amplification. Using immunoSEQ multiplex PCR, the repertoire was profiled, and TCRdb retains in-frame clones only, with some absent. Clone size and V and J calls were adopted from that table, with D and trimming inferred from the DNA. The sample includes under 300,000 clones, over 80% seen only once; the top ten take around 6.8%.

Sequencing was performed on peripheral blood. This chain links TRBV6-5 with TRBJ1-1; 7 positions match TRBD1. The TCR sequence derives from a woman aged 55-70 years with active or convalescent COVID-19. CDR3 in DNA: TGTGCCAGCAGTTTGCACCGACAGGGAGACACTGAAGCTTTCTTT. It specifies CASSLHRQGDTEAFF.